This record looks at one TCR beta chain sequence and its context. Its antigen is as yet unknown. TCRdb's table, derived via immunoSEQ multiplex PCR, lists solely in-frame clones and lacks some. The sample gives nearly 300,000 clones, roughly three quarters of which show up once; about 5.3% is in the top ten. This record belongs to a study of cytotoxic CD8 clonotypes in ibrutinib-treated CLL. Study-level results: Clonality went up at the time of ibrutinib response, stayed stable in sustained remission, and later dropped back toward its baseline level at progression. Sustained-remission and progressing patients had different sampling times. Starting clonality was above that of age-matched healthy donors and tracked circulating CD8+ T-cell counts.

Germline V lookup: CDR1 SEHNR, CDR2 FQNEAQ (reference sequence). The length of the CDR3 is 13 residues. The V gene lost 5 bases and the J gene lost 11 bases, with 18 bases spanning the gap. The sequences come from PBMCs, collected at disease progression, from a patient treated with ibrutinib. The J gene is TRBJ1-1, the V gene TRBV7-9; D is unresolved. The receptor's source is a human donor with chronic lymphocytic leukemia. This chain's CDR3 is CASSLTDGTAAFF. The CDR3 DNA reads TGTGCCAGCAGCCTTACGGACGGAACTGCCGCTTTCTTT.